A selection of T cell receptor beta chains follows, all from one sample in a study of pediatric ulcerative colitis. Clones were read by immunoSEQ multiplex PCR, and TCRdb kept only the in-frame ones, dropping some. The sample records tens of thousands of clones, around 85% being singletons. The source material was blood. The receptor source for this set is a boy aged 5-17 years with severe ulcerative colitis. Both conserved end residues are part of each CDR3. The D gene is left open where the match is weak. Clone size is shown for a subset of rows, as once, few, many or a class of expanded clone.

v_call	d_call	clone_size	j_call	cdr3_nt	cdr3_aa
TRBV20-1	-	-	TRBJ1-1	TGCAGTGCTACCTCAAGGACTGAAGCTTTCTTT	CSATSRTEAFF
TRBV6-5	-	-	TRBJ1-6	TGTGCCAGCAGTTGGGACGGTCGTGAATCACCCCTCCACTTT	CASSWDGRESPLHF
TRBV5-1	-	-	TRBJ2-1	TGCGCCAGCAGCATAGGAGTGCAGGGGAATGAGCAGTTCTTC	CASSIGVQGNEQFF
TRBV10-3	-	once	TRBJ2-7	TGTGCCATCAGGAGCGACACAGGGATGGGTTACGAGCAGTACTTC	CAIRSDTGMGYEQYF
TRBV11-2	-	once	TRBJ2-7	TGTGCCAGCAGCTTAGAACATACAGGGTTCTACGAGCAGTACTTC	CASSLEHTGFYEQYF
TRBV25-1	-	few	TRBJ2-5	TGTGCCAGCAGTAGTGGGGCTCTCCCGGGAGAGGCGAGGGAGACCCAGTACTTC	CASSSGALPGEARETQYF
TRBV29-1	-	-	TRBJ2-2	TGCAGCCCCAGGGTGTCGAACACCGGGGAGCTGTTTTTT	CSPRVSNTGELFF
TRBV7-9	TRBD2	-	TRBJ2-2	TGTGCCAGCAGCTCGTCAAGCGGGAGGAACACCGGGGAGCTGTTTTTT	CASSSSSGRNTGELFF
TRBV29-1	-	-	TRBJ1-1	TGCAGCGCAACCAGAAACCTTAACACTGAAGCTTTCTTT	CSATRNLNTEAFF
TRBV29-1	-	-	TRBJ1-2	TGCAGCGTTGATAGGGAAGGGAATGGCTACACCTTC	CSVDREGNGYTF
TRBV30	TRBD1	-	TRBJ1-4	TGCGCGGGACAGGACTATGAAAAACTGTTTTTT	CAGQDYEKLFF
TRBV27	-	-	TRBJ2-1	TGTGCCAGCAGGGGACCTATTCACAATGAGCAGTTCTTC	CASRGPIHNEQFF
TRBV2	TRBD1	-	TRBJ1-3	TGTGCCAGCAGGTTAACAGGGGCCCTCTCTGGAAACACCATATATTTT	CASRLTGALSGNTIYF
TRBV5-1	-	-	TRBJ2-2	TGCGCCAGCAGCTTGGCATCGGCCAGCATCGTCGGGGAGCTGTTTTTT	CASSLASASIVGELFF
TRBV30	-	-	TRBJ2-1	TGTGCCTGGCAACCAGATGCGGGTTCCTACAATGAGCAGTTCTTC	CAWQPDAGSYNEQFF
TRBV4-3	-	-	TRBJ1-2	TGCGCCAGCAGCCAAGACGGGACTGGTCCCTATGGCTACACCTTC	CASSQDGTGPYGYTF
TRBV10-1	-	-	TRBJ2-7	TGCGCCAGCAGTGAGAGCGCAGGGGGAGGGCTCGAGCAGTACTTC	CASSESAGGGLEQYF
TRBV30	TRBD2	once	TRBJ2-1	TGTGCCTGGAGTGTAACGGGGAGCGGGGGACACAATGAGCAGTTCTTC	CAWSVTGSGGHNEQFF
TRBV2	TRBD1	-	TRBJ2-3	TGTGCCAGCAGTGGGGACAGGGGTCTGACCCTCGACACCACAGATACGCAGTATTTT	CASSGDRGLTLDTTDTQYF
TRBV12-5	-	-	TRBJ2-1	TGTGCTAGTGGTTTTATCCCGAATGAGCAGTTCTTC	CASGFIPNEQFF
TRBV9	-	-	TRBJ2-4	TGTGCCAGCAGCGTAGATGTCAGCAAAAACATTCAGTACTTC	CASSVDVSKNIQYF
TRBV6-5	-	-	TRBJ2-4	TGTGCCAGCAGCCTGGGTGGCATTCAGTACTTC	CASSLGGIQYF
TRBV7-9	TRBD2	-	TRBJ2-7	TGTGCCAGCAGCCAAACCGCGTCTAGCGGGAGTGCCGGCGAGCAGTACTTC	CASSQTASSGSAGEQYF
TRBV7-2	-	-	TRBJ1-5	TGTGCCAGCAGCAAGGGGGGGACTAATCAGCCCCAGCATTTT	CASSKGGTNQPQHF
TRBV29-1	TRBD1	-	TRBJ1-1	TGCAGCGTTGAAGGGACAGGAAACACTGAAGCTTTCTTT	CSVEGTGNTEAFF
TRBV11-2	-	-	TRBJ2-1	TGTGCCAGCAGCCGAGATGGGGGGTGGAATGAGCAGTTCTTC	CASSRDGGWNEQFF
TRBV10-3	-	-	TRBJ2-3	TGTGCCATCAGTGAAGGCACCACAGATACGCAGTATTTT	CAISEGTTDTQYF
TRBV10-3	-	once	TRBJ2-5	TGTGCCAGCACGGACAGAAAAGAGACCCAGTACTTC	CASTDRKETQYF
TRBV6-5	TRBD2	-	TRBJ2-5	TGTGCCAGCAGTTACGCCGGACTAGCGGGGGGGACCCAGTACTTC	CASSYAGLAGGTQYF
TRBV5-6	-	-	TRBJ1-5	TGTGCCAGCAGCTTGGCGAATCTACCCGGGGGATACAAGAATCAGCCCCAGCATTTT	CASSLANLPGGYKNQPQHF
TRBV27	TRBD2	-	TRBJ2-7	TGTGCCAGCAGTTTAAGCGGGAGTACCTACGAGCAGTACTTC	CASSLSGSTYEQYF
TRBV7-8	TRBD2	-	TRBJ2-3	TGTGCCAGCAGCTTAGTCCAGGCGGGAGGGTTAGATACGCAGTATTTT	CASSLVQAGGLDTQYF
TRBV30	TRBD2	-	TRBJ2-7	TGTGCAAGGACGGTAGCGGGAGATTACGAGCAGTACTTC	CARTVAGDYEQYF
TRBV5-1	-	-	TRBJ1-3	TGCGCCAGCAGCTTGAAGGGGGAGGGAAACACCATATATTTT	CASSLKGEGNTIYF
TRBV9	-	-	TRBJ2-2	TGTGCCAGCAGCCTTGTCACCGGGGAGCTGTTTTTT	CASSLVTGELFF
TRBV6-5	-	-	TRBJ2-2	TGTGCCAGCAGTTACTTCAATCCCGGGGAGCTGTTTTTT	CASSYFNPGELFF